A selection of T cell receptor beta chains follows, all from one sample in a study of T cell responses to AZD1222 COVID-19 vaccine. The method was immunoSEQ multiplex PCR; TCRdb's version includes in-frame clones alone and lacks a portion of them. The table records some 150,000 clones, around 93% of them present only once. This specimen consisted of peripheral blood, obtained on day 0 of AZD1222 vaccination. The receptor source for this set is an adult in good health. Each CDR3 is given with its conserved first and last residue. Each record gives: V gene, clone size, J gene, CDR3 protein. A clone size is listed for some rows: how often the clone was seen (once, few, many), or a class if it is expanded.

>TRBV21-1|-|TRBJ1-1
CASSKGHPDKKAFF
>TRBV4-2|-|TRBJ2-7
CASSQKTSGGQSSYEQYF
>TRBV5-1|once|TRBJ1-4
CASSLIGTNEKLFF
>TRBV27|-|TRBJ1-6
CASTPGAGSNSPLHF
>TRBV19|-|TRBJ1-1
CASSRGFRTDTEAFF
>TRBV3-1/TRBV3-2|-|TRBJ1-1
CASSQRGAGTEAFF
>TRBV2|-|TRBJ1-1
CASSEAFGSGPNTEAFF
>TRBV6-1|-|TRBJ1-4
CASSAGRGQHNEKLFF
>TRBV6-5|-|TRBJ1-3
CASRAYFSGNTIYF
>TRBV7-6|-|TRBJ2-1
CASSKIASSYNEQFF
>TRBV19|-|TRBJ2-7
CASSTTGLYEQYF
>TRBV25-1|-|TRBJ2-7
CASSEWRAGGNEQYF
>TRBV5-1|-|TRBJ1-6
CASSLAQGRNSPLHF
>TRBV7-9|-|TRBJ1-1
CASSPRTAIMNTEAFF
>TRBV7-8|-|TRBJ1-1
CASSPKAGNTEAFF
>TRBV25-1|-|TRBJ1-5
CASSEWEDQPQHF
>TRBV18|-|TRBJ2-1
CASSHSRESRQFF
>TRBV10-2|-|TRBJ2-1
CASQGLAGGGPYNEQFF
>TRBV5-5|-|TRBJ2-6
CASSLWGSGANVLTF
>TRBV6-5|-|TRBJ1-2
CASRRDNYPNYGYTF
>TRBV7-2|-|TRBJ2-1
CASSLALAGNYNEQFF
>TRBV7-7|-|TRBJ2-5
CASSGQGVTQYF
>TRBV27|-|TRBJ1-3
CASSREGAGNTIYF
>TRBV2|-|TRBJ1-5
CASSRDRGPQHF
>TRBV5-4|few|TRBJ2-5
CASSRDRAETQYF
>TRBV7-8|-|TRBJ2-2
CASSLPRYTTGELFF
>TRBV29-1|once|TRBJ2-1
CSVEEGTGPRRSSYNEQFF
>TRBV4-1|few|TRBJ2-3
CASSQDPGGLAETSTDTQYF
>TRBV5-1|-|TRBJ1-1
CASRQNRGTEAFF
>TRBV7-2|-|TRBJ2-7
CASSPRLAGSYEQYF
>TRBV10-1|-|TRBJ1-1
CASSESLGAANTEAFF
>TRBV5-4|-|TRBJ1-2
CASSLELEVTYGYTF
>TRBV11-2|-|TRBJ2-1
CASSLELAEPNEQFF
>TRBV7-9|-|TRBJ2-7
CASSYSSGGPGEQYF
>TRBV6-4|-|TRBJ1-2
CASSDLRGGYTF
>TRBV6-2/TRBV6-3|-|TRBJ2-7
CASSRPGTGNPYEQYF
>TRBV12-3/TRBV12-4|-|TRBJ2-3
CASSGGTDTQYF
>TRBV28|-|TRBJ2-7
CASNPGTGSYEQYF
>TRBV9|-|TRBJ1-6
CASSVALDSPLHF
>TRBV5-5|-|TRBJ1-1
CASTPGTEAFF
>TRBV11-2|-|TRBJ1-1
CASSLGVGTEAFF